These 20 T cell receptor beta chains came from one sample sequenced in a study of blood T cell repertoires in COVID-19. The table came from immunoSEQ multiplex PCR; TCRdb's copy has only in-frame clones and leaves some out. This table holds tens of thousands of clones, around 89% found once. Sequences were obtained from PBMCs or T cells enriched from blood (not recorded which). The receptors originated from a woman aged 50 to 60 with acute COVID-19.

The chain carries TRBV4-1 and TRBJ2-1; 7 bases are a match to TRBD1. The V gene's germline CDR1 is MGHRA and CDR2 YSYEKL. V dropped 1 base and J dropped 5; count of bases not matched to a gene: 8. The length of the CDR3 is 16 residues. The CDR3 protein is CASSQVIRQGHNEQFF. The CDR3 coding sequence is TGCGCCAGCAGCCAAGTAATCCGACAGGGCCACAATGAGCAGTTCTTC.

The J gene is TRBJ2-7, the V gene TRBV4-1; 9 nucleotides match TRBD2. CDR3 length: 16 amino acids. In germline, CDR1 is MGHRA, CDR2 YSYEKL. V was pared by 0 bases and J by 2 bases, with 5 bases of the junction left unmatched. CDR3 in DNA: TGCGCCAGCAGCCAAGATAATGCGGGAGGGCCCTACGAGCAGTACTTC. Translated, it gives CASSQDNAGGPYEQYF.

The gene calls are TRBV6-2 or TRBV6-3 and TRBJ2-2, with 9 bases that match TRBD2. Losses at the gene ends were 0 bases for V and 2 bases for J; bases not matched to a gene: 7. Germline CDR1 and CDR2: MNHEY and SVGEGT. The CDR3 is 18 amino acids. The CDR3, as DNA: TGTGCCAGCAGTTACTCAGGCGGGAGGGCCGAAAACACCGGGGAGCTGTTTTTT. It yields the protein CASSYSGGRAENTGELFF.

In this sample, this clone turned up a few times. The genes are TRBV5-1 and TRBJ2-2; TRBD2 agrees at 11 bases. CDR1 and CDR2 from the germline V gene are SGHRS and YFSETQ. After removal of 3 bases from V and 6 bases from J, the junction contained 7 bases not matched to a gene. This CDR3 is built from 16 residues. The CDR3 DNA is TGCGCCAGCAGCTGGGGTAGCGGGAGGGCCGCCGGGGAGCTGTTTTTT. Protein product: CASSWGSGRAAGELFF.

The V call is TRBV4-1, the J call TRBJ2-3; perhaps TRBD2 as D (6 bases). Germline loops: CDR1 MGHRA, CDR2 YSYEKL. This CDR3 is built from 17 residues. V lost 1 base and J 2 bases, leaving 16 bases between the germline ends. The CDR3 DNA sequence: TGCGCCAGCAGCCAAGCCCAGGGACTTCCCCCCACAGATACGCAGTATTTT. Translated, it gives CASSQAQGLPPTDTQYF.

This clone occurred a few times. The genes are TRBV18 and TRBJ2-1; tentative D call: TRBD2 (5 bases). CDR1 KGHSH and CDR2 LQKENI come from the germline V gene. V lost 8 bases, J lost 3 bases, and 35 bases lay in between. This CDR3 has 21 amino acids. Written as DNA, the CDR3 is TGTGCCAGCACACGGTGGCCAGTATTTCAGTGGCAGGAGGTCGTCTACAATGAGCAGTTCTTC. Protein sequence: CASTRWPVFQWQEVVYNEQFF.

This chain links TRBV12-3 or TRBV12-4 with TRBJ2-2; D call uncertain. The V gene lost 3 bases and the J gene lost 6 bases, with 2 bases spanning the gap. The CDR3 is made up of 11 amino acids. This chain's CDR3 is CASSFAGELFF. The CDR3 region has the DNA TGTGCCAGCAGTTTCGCCGGGGAGCTGTTTTTT.

The rearrangement links TRBV7-9 to TRBJ2-3; unclear D gene. Trimming took off 10 bases at V and 0 bases at J, with 5 bases between the two ends. The CDR3 consists of 11 residues. Germline V gene lookup returns CDR1 SEHNR and CDR2 FQNEAQ (reference sequence). This chain's CDR3 is CATQSTDTQYF. CDR3 DNA: TGTGCCACCCAAAGCACAGATACGCAGTATTTT.

This chain joins TRBV3-1 (or the pseudogene TRBV3-2) and TRBJ1-4, with TRBD1 matching over 7 bases. Germline V lookup: CDR1 LGHDT, CDR2 YNNKEL (reference sequence). The ends lost 2 bases at V and 5 bases at J; junction bases unmatched: 2. The CDR3 is 14 amino acids. The CDR3 protein is CASSQRTGNEKLFF. DNA of the CDR3: TGTGCCAGCAGCCAAAGGACAGGCAATGAAAAACTGTTTTTT.

The J gene is TRBJ1-4, the V gene TRBV13; D ambiguous. The germline gives CDR1 PRHDT, CDR2 FYEKMQ (reference sequence). Trimming shortened V by 5 bases and J by 5 bases, and 15 bases separated the two germline ends. The CDR3 loop spans 15 amino acids. The CDR3 protein is CASSPRLSLNEKLFF. In DNA form, the CDR3 reads TGTGCCAGCAGCCCGAGGCTGTCATTAAATGAAAAACTGTTTTTT.

V gene TRBV21-1 combines with J gene TRBJ1-5; TRBD1 is the table's D call and was not checked against the DNA. TRBV21-1 constitutes a pseudogene. The CDR3 is 15 residues long. Here the CDR3 DNA reads TGTGCCAGCCAATACAGGGGGCGGTTGGTTCAGCCCCAGCATTTT. Translation gives CASQYRGRLVQPQHF.

V usage is TRBV6-5 and J usage is TRBJ1-2, with TRBD1 matching over 8 bases. The ends lost 8 bases at V and 4 bases at J; junction bases unmatched: 3. Germline values: CDR1 MNHEY, CDR2 SVGAGI. This CDR3 region has 12 residues. The CDR3 region is CASQDRVYGYTF. The DNA of the CDR3 is TGTGCCAGCCAGGACAGGGTCTATGGCTACACCTTC.

The V call is TRBV4-2, the J call TRBJ2-2; possible D gene TRBD2, 5 bases. Trimming removed 4 bases from V and 6 bases from J, with 12 bases in between. The CDR3 loop spans 14 amino acids. Germline CDR1 and CDR2: LGHNA and YNFKEQ. In nucleotides, the CDR3 is TGTGCCAGCAGCCCGGACTGGGGATCCGGGGAGCTGTTTTTT. Translation gives CASSPDWGSGELFF.

The chain uses TRBV7-9 and TRBJ2-1; tentative D call: TRBD1 (7 bases). V lost 5 bases, J lost 6 bases, and 14 bases lay in between. Looked up from germline, CDR1 is SEHNR and CDR2 is FQNEAQ (reference sequence). The CDR3 is 14 residues long. The CDR3 DNA follows: TGTGCCAGCAGCAACAGGGGAGGAGGCAATGAGCAGTTCTTC. It yields the protein CASSNRGGGNEQFF.

In its sample, this clone was seen once. This chain links TRBV7-9 with TRBJ1-1; the D is unclear. The CDR3 consists of 14 residues. The germline V and J ends were trimmed by 1 base and 4 bases, with 10 bases remaining between them. CDR1 SEHNR and CDR2 FQNEAQ come from the germline V gene (reference sequence). The CDR3 DNA reads TGTGCCAGCAGCTTAGTGGGTAGCCTCACTGAAGCTTTCTTT. Its translation: CASSLVGSLTEAFF.

The V call is TRBV12-3 or TRBV12-4, the J call TRBJ1-1; tentatively, D is TRBD1 (5 bases). Trimming took off 5 bases at V and 6 bases at J, with 13 bases between the two ends. The length of the CDR3 is 13 residues. This chain's CDR3 is CASSRQSSSEAFF. The CDR3 bases are TGTGCCAGCAGTCGACAGTCCAGCTCTGAAGCTTTCTTT.

The chain links TRBV7-3 to TRBJ2-3, with 12 bases that match TRBD2. V gave up 3 bases and J gave up 4 bases; unmatched junction bases: 5. The CDR3 extends over 16 amino acids. CDR1 is SGHTA and CDR2 is FQGTGA in the germline V gene. The CDR3 region is CASSFRGTSGPDTQYF. The CDR3 nucleotides are TGTGCCAGCAGCTTCAGGGGGACTAGCGGGCCAGATACGCAGTATTTT.

This sequence joins TRBV11-3 and TRBJ2-3; TRBD1 might be the D (6 bases). Trimming removed 5 bases from V and 1 base from J, with 10 bases in between. CDR3 length equals 14 residues. From germline, CDR1 is SGHNT and CDR2 YENEEA. The CDR3 coding sequence is TGTGCCAGCAGCCAAGGGGGAGGCACAGATACGCAGTATTTT. Translation: CASSQGGGTDTQYF.

This chain links TRBV11-1 with TRBJ2-2; 9 bases align to TRBD1. V shed 5 bases and J 4 bases; nucleotides not matched to a gene: 5. This CDR3 is 15 amino acids long. The germline V gene has CDR1 SGHAT and CDR2 FQDESV (reference sequence). For the CDR3, the DNA is TGTGCCAGCAGCCCCGACAGGGGGAGCACCGGGGAGCTGTTTTTT. It specifies CASSPDRGSTGELFF. The complete variable domain, with remaining parts taken from reference TRBV11-1 and TRBJ2-2, reads EAEVAQSPRYKITEKSQAVAFWCDPISGHATLYWYRQILGQGPELLVQFQDESVVDDSQLPKDRFSAERLKGVDSTLKIQPAELGDSAMYLCASSPDRGSTGELFFGEGSRLTVL.

The V gene is TRBV11-2, the J gene TRBJ1-1, with D possibly TRBD1 on 6 matching bases. Germline CDR1 SGHAT, CDR2 FQNNGV. The CDR3 length is 13 residues. Between the trimmed V and J ends, which lost 5 bases and 3 bases, there was a span of 10 bases. For the CDR3, the DNA is TGTGCCAGCAGCCGGACAGCTGACACTGAAGCTTTCTTT. The encoded protein is CASSRTADTEAFF.